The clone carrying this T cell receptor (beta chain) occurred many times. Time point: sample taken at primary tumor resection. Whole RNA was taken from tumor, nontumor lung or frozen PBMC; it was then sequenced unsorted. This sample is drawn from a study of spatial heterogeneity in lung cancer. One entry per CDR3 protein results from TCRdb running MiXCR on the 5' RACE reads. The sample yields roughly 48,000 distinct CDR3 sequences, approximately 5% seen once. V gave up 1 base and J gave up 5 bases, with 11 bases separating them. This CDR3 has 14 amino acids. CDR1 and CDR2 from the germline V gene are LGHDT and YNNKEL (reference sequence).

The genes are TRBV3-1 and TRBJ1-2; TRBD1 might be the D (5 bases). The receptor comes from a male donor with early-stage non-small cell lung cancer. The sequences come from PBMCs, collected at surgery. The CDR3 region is CASSQAGTEYGYTF. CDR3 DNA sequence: TGTGCCAGCAGCCAAGCCGGGACTGAGTATGGCTACACCTTC. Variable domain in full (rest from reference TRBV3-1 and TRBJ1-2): DTAVSQTPKYLVTQMGNDKSIKCEQNLGHDTMYWYKQDSKKFLKIMFSYNNKELIINETVPNRFSPKSPDKAHLNLHINSLELGDSAVYFCASSQAGTEYGYTFGSGTRLTVV.